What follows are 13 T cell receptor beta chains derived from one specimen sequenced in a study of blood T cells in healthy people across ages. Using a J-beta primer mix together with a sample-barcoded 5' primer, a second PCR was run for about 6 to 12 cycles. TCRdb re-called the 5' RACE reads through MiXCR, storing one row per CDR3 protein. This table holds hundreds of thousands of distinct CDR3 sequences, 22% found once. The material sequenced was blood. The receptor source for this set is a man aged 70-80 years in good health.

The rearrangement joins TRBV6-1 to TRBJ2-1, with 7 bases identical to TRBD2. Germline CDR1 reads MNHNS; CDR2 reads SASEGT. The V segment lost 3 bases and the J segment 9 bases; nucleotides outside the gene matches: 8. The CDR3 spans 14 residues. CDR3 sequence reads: CASSDQAGVGEQFF. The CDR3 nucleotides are TGTGCCAGCAGTGATCAGGCGGGGGTAGGTGAGCAGTTCTTC.

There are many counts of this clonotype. In nucleotides, the CDR3 is TGCGCCAGCAGCTTAACAGGGGGCGCGGGCAAATCACCCCTCCACTTT. It specifies CASSLTGGAGKSPLHF. The rearrangement links TRBV5-1 to TRBJ1-6; TRBD1 aligns across 9 bases. V shed 2 bases, J shed 10 bases, and the junction held 10 bases outside the gene matches. CDR3 length: 16 residues. CDR1 and CDR2 (germline): SGHRS, YFSETQ.

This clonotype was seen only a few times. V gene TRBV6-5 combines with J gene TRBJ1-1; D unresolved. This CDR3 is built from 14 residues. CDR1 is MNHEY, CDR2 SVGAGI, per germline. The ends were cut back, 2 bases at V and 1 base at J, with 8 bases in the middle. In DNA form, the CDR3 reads TGTGCCAGCAGTTACCGTCGGTCGAACACTGAAGCTTTCTTT. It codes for CASSYRRSNTEAFF.

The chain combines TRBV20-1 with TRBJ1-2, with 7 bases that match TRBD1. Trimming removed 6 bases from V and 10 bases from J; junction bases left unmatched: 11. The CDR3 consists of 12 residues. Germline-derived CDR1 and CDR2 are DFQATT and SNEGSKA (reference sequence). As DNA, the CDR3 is TGCAGTGCCCGGCAAGGGGGCCATGACTACACCTTC. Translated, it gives CSARQGGHDYTF.

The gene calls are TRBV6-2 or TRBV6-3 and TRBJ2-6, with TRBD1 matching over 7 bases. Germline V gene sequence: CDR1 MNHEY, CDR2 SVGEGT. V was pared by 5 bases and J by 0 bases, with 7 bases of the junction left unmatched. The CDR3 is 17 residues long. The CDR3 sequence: CASSEGAWYSGANVLTF. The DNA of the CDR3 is TGTGCCAGCAGTGAGGGGGCTTGGTACTCTGGGGCCAACGTCCTGACTTTC.

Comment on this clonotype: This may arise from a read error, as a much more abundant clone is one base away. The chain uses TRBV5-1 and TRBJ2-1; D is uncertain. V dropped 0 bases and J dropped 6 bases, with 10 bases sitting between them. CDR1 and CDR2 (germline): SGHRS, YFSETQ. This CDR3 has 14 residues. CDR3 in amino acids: CASSLGQTCNEQFF. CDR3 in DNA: TGCGCCAGCAGCTTGGGGCAGACCTGCAATGAGCAGTTCTTC.

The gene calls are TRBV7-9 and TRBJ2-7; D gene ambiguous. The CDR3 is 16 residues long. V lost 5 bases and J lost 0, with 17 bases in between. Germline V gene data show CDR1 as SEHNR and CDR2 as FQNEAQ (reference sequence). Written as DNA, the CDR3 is TGTGCCAGCAGCCCCCCCATGGTCCTCCGCTCCTACGAGCAGTACTTC. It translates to CASSPPMVLRSYEQYF.

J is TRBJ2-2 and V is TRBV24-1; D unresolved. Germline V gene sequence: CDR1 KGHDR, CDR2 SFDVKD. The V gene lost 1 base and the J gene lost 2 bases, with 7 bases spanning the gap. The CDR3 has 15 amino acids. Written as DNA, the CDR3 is TGTGCCACCAGTGATTTCCCCCCAAACACCGGGGAGCTGTTTTTT. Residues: CATSDFPPNTGELFF.

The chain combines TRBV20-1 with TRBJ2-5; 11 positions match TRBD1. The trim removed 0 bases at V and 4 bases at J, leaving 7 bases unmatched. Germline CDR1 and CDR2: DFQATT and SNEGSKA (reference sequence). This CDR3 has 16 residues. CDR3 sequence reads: CSARDPGQGAGETQYF. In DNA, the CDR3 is TGCAGTGCTAGAGATCCAGGACAGGGGGCCGGAGAGACCCAGTACTTC.

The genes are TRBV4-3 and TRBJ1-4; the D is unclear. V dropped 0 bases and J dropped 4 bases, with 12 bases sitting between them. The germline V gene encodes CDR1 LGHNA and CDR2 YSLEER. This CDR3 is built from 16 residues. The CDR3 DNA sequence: TGCGCCAGCAGCCAAGATCGGCGGGCAATTAATGAAAAACTGTTTTTT. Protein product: CASSQDRRAINEKLFF.

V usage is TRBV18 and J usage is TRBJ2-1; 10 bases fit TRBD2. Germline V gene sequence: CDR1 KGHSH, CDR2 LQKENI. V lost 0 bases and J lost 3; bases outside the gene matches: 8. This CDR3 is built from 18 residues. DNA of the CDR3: TGTGCCAGCTCACCACCGGGGGTAGCGGGGGGTTTCTACAATGAGCAGTTCTTC. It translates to CASSPPGVAGGFYNEQFF.

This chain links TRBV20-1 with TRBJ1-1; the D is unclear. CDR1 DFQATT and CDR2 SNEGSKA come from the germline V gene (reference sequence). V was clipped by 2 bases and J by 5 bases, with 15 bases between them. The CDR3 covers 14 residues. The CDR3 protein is CSARPGREWTEAFF. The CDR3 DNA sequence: TGCAGTGCTAGACCTGGGAGGGAATGGACTGAAGCTTTCTTT.

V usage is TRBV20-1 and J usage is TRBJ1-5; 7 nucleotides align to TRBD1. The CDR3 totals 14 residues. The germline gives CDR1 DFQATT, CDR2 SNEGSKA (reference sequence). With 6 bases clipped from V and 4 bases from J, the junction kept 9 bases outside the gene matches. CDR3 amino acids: CSATPPTGNQPQHF. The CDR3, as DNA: TGCAGTGCCACCCCACCGACAGGGAATCAGCCCCAGCATTTT.